This T cell receptor beta chain was recorded in a study of cytomegalovirus exposure and HLA in healthy donors. Study findings and constraints: Researchers catalogued approximately 160 TCR beta chains as cytomegalovirus-associated. In a later analysis, an Asian-associated ancestry cluster reportedly showed fewer N-insertions than the roughly 730-donor mean.

The PCR made use of 60 Vbeta and 13 Jbeta primers. Profiled with immunoSEQ multiplex PCR; TCRdb holds only in-frame clones, not every one. The sample has about 170,000 clones. V lost 2 bases and J lost 1; bases outside the gene matches: 2. The germline CDR1 and CDR2 sequences are MNHEY and SVGAGI. The CDR3 totals 15 residues. On this clone: What it binds is unknown.

This sequence was found in a woman in her fifties or sixties in good health and CMV-seronegative. Sequencing input: PBMCs. This chain uses TRBV6-5 with TRBJ2-1; 7 bases line up with TRBD2. The CDR3 region is CASSYGLVSYNEQFF. The CDR3 region has the DNA TGTGCCAGCAGTTACGGACTAGTGTCCTACAATGAGCAGTTCTTC.